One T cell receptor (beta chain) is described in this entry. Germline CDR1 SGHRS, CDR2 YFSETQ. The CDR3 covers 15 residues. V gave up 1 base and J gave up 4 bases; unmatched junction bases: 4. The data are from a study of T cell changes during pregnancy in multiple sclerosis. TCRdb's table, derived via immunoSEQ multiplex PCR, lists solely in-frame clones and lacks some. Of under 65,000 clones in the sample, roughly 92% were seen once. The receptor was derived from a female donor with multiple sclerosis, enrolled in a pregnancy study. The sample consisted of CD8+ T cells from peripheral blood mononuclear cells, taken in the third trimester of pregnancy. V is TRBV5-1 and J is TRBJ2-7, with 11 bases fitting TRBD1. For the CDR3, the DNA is TGCGCCAGCAGCTTGATCGGGACAGGGGGTTACGAGCAGTACTTC. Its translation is CASSLIGTGGYEQYF.